This TCR beta chain was identified during a study of early stage breast cancer tumors. Study context: Of about 17 invasive breast tumors, twelve were hormone receptor-positive, HER2-negative. Among some 12 ER+/PR+/HER2- tumors, eight were ductal, four lobular. Study observations and caveats: Most shared enriched TCRB sequences were commonly generated ones. Tumor and normal breast were distinguished via blood comparison in 14 of 16 patients.

About this clone: Its antigen is not identified.

The table came from immunoSEQ multiplex PCR; TCRdb's copy has only in-frame clones and leaves some out. The sample yields tens of thousands of clones, roughly 81% seen once. The V and J ends lost 4 bases and 6 bases respectively, with 3 bases between them. There are 11 residues in the CDR3. Germline V CDR1 and CDR2: LNHDA, SQIVND (reference sequence). This receptor was identified in a person aged 50-59 years with breast cancer. Material: blood. The genes are TRBV19 and TRBJ1-4; D not certain. For the CDR3, the DNA is TGTGCCAGTAGTAGGGATGAAAAACTGTTTTTT. It translates to CASSRDEKLFF.